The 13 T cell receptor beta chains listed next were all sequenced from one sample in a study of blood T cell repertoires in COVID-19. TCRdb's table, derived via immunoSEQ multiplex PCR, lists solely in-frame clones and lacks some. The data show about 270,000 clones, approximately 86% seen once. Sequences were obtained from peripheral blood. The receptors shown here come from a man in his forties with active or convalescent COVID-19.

CDR3 nucleotides: TGTGCCAGCAGCCAAGTTGGACAAGGAGTGGGTTTTGGAAACACCATATATTTT. It yields the protein CASSQVGQGVGFGNTIYF. J is TRBJ1-3 and V is TRBV4-2, with D possibly being TRBD1 (5 bases). CDR3 length equals 18 residues. Trimming removed 1 base at V and 3 bases at J, with 19 bases between. The germline V gene encodes CDR1 LGHNA and CDR2 YNFKEQ.

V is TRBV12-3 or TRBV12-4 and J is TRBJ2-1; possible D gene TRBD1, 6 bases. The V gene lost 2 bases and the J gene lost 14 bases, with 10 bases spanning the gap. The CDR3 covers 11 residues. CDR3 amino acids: CASSLTGLEFF. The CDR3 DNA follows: TGTGCCAGCAGTTTAACAGGGTTAGAGTTCTTC.

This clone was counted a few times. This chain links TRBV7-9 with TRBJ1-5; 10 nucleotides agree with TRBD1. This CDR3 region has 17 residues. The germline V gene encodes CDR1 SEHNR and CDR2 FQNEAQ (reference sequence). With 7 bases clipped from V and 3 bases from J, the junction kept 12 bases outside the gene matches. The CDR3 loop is CASTRDRGTPNNQPQHF. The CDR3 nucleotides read TGTGCCAGCACCCGGGACAGGGGAACCCCTAACAATCAGCCCCAGCATTTT.

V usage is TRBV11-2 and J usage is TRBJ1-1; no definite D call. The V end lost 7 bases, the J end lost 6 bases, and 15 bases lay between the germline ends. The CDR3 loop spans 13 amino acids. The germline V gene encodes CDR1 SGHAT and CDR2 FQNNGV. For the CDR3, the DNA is TGTGCCAGCAACCTTGGGGAGCCGGCTGAAGCTTTCTTT. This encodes CASNLGEPAEAFF.

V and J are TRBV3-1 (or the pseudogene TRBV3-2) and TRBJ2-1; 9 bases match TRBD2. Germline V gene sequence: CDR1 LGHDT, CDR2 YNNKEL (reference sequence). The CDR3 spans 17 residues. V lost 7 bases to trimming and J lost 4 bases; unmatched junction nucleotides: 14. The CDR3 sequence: CASNHLTSGRIYNEQFF. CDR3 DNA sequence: TGTGCCAGCAACCATTTAACTAGCGGGCGCATTTACAATGAGCAGTTCTTC.

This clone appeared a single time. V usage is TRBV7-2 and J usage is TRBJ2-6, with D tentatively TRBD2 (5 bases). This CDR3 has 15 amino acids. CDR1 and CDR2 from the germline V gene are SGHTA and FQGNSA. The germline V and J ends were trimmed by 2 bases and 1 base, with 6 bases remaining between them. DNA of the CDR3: TGTGCCAGCAGCTTAAGAGGGTCTGGGGCCAACGTCCTGACTTTC. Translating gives CASSLRGSGANVLTF.

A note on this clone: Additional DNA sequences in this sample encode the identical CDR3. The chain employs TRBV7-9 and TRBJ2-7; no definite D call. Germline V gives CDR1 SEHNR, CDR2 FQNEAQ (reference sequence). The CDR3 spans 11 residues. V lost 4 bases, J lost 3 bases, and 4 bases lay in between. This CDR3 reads CASSSNYEQYF. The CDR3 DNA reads TGTGCCAGCAGCTCCAACTACGAGCAGTACTTC. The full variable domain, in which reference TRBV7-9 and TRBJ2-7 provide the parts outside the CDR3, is DTGVSQNPRHKITKRGQNVTFRCDPISEHNRLYWYRQTLGQGPEFLTYFQNEAQLEKSRLLSDRFSAERPKGSFSTLEIQRTEQGDSAMYLCASSSNYEQYFGPGTRLTVT.

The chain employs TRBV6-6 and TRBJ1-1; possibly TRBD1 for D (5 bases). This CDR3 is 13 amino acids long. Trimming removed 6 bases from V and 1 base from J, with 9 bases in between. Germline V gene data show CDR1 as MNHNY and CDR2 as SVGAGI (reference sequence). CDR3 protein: CASRTTENTEAFF. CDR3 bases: TGTGCCAGCAGGACGACAGAGAACACTGAAGCTTTCTTT.

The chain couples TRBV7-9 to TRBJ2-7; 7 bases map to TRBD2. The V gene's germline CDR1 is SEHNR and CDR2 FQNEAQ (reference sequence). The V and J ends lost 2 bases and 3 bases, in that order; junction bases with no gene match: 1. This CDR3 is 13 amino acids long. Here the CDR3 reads CASSLSGNYEQYF. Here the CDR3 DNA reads TGTGCCAGCAGCTTAAGCGGGAACTACGAGCAGTACTTC.

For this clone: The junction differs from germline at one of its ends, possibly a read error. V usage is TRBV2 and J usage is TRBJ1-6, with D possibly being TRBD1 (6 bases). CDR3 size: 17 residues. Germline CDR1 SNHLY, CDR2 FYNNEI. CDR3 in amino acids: CATSQTTGQVINSPLHF. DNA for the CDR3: TGTGCCACCAGTCAGACGACAGGTCAAGTAATTAATTCACCCCTCCACTTT.

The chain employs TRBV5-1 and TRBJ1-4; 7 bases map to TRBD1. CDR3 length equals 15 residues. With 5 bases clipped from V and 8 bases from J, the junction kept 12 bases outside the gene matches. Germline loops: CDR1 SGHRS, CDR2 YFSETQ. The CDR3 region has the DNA TGCGCCAGCAGGGGGACAGTGCAACTCAGGGAAAAACTGTTTTTT. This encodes CASRGTVQLREKLFF. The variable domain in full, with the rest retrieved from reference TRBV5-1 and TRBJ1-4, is KAGVTQTPRYLIKTRGQQVTLSCSPISGHRSVSWYQQTPGQGLQFLFEYFSETQRNKGNFPGRFSGRQFSNSRSEMNVSTLELGDSALYLCASRGTVQLREKLFFGSGTQLSVL.

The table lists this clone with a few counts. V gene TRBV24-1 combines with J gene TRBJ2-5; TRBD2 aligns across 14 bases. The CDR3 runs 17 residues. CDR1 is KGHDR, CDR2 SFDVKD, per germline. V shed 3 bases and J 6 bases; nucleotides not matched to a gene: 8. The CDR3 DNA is TGTGCCACCAGTGATCGACTAGCGGGAGGGCCTAGAAAGACCCAGTACTTC. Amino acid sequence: CATSDRLAGGPRKTQYF.

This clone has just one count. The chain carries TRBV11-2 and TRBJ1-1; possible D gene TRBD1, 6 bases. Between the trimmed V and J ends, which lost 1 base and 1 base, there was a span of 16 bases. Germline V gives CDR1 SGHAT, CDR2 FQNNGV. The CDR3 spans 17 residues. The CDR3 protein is CASSLGARTAKNTEAFF. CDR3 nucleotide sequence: TGTGCCAGCAGCTTAGGGGCCCGGACAGCCAAGAACACTGAAGCTTTCTTT.